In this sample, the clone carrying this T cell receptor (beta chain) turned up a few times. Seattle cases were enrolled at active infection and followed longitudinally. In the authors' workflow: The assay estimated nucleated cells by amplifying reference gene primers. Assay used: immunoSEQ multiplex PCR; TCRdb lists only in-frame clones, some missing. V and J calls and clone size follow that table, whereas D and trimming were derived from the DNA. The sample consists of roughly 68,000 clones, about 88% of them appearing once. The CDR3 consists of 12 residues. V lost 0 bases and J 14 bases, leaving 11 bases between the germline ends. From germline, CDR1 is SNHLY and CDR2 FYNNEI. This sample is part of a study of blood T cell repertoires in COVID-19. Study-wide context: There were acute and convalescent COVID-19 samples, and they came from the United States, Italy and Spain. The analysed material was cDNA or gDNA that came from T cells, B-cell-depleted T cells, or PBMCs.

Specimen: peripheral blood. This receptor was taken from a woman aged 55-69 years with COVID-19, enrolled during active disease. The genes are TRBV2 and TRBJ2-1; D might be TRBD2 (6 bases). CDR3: CASSEAAGEEFF. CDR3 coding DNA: TGTGCCAGCAGTGAAGCGGCCGGGGAGGAGTTCTTC.